This T cell receptor beta chain derives from a study of blood T cell repertoires in COVID-19. In the study overall: COVID-19 samples collected from the United States, Italy and Spain covered acute and convalescent phases. The analysed material was cDNA or gDNA that came from T cells, B-cell-depleted T cells, or PBMCs.

How the authors handled the data: Estimation of nucleated cell counts was performed using reference gene primer amplification. Generated by immunoSEQ multiplex PCR, the TCRdb table keeps only in-frame clones and is missing some. The V and J calls and clone size were taken over from that table, and D and trimming were inferred from the DNA. The sample gives 310,000 or so clones, 70% to 90% of which show up once; approximately 5.7% is in the top ten. Those who participated ranged in age from roughly 18 to 100 years and resided in approximately 23 US areas. CDR1 and CDR2 from the germline V gene are SEHNR and FQNEAQ (reference sequence). The V end was cut by 0 bases, the J end by 6 bases, with 13 bases between. CDR3 size: 15 residues. This clone appeared a single time.

The gene calls are TRBV7-9 and TRBJ2-3; tentatively, D is TRBD1 (5 bases). Sequenced material: PBMCs or T cells enriched from blood (not recorded which). The sequence was collected from a woman in her thirties or forties who had recovered from COVID-19. CDR3 residues: CASSLAQGRLDTQYF. In DNA, the CDR3 is TGTGCCAGCAGCTTAGCCCAGGGCAGGTTGGATACGCAGTATTTT.